This passage covers 10 T cell receptor beta chains from one sample sequenced in a study of beta chain features in type 1 diabetes. Study outcomes and limitations: For Type 1 diabetes patients, all four CD4+ subsets carried TCRB CDR3s that were moderately but significantly shorter.

Antigens for these TCRs are unknown. Isolated RNA was reverse transcribed in full, so expressed TCRB transcripts were sequenced. TCRdb's table, derived via immunoSEQ multiplex PCR, lists solely in-frame clones and lacks some. The sample carries about 340,000 clones, 13% recorded once. Input material: naive CD4+ T cells from blood. These TCRs come from a woman aged 18-30 years with type 1 diabetes.

The CDR3 here is CASSLSPRGQGKETQYF. The CDR3 DNA reads TGTGCCAGCAGTTTATCACCCCGCGGACAGGGAAAAGAGACCCAGTACTTC. The J gene is TRBJ2-5, the V gene TRBV27; TRBD1 agrees at 8 bases. The CDR3 runs to 17 residues. Trimming took 0 bases from V and 3 from J; bases not matched to a gene: 9. The germline CDR1 and CDR2 sequences are MNHEY and SMNVEV (reference sequence).

The chain employs TRBV27 and TRBJ2-7; TRBD1 agrees at 10 bases. The V gene end was trimmed by 6 bases and the J gene end by 3 bases; junction bases not matched to a gene: 2. Germline loops: CDR1 MNHEY, CDR2 SMNVEV (reference sequence). The CDR3 covers 13 residues. CDR3 coding DNA: TGTGCCAGCAGGAGGACAGGGGGCTACGAGCAGTACTTC. Residues: CASRRTGGYEQYF.

The CDR3 region is CAWSSNHRFSRGRGCEQYV. CDR3 DNA sequence: TGTGCCTGGAGTAGTAATCATCGTTTCTCCAGGGGACGAGGCTGCGAGCAGTACGTC. The chain has TRBV30 and TRBJ2-7; possible D gene TRBD1, 6 bases. Per germline, CDR1 GTSNPN and CDR2 SVGIG (reference sequence). The V gene lost 2 bases and the J gene lost 6 bases, with 32 bases spanning the gap. The CDR3 length is 19 residues.

V gene TRBV5-1 combines with J gene TRBJ2-7; no clear D gene. This CDR3 has 14 residues. Germline CDR1 SGHRS, CDR2 YFSETQ. With 6 bases removed from V and 0 bases from J, the gap between germline ends came to 13 bases. The CDR3 is CASTPTPGSYEQYF. CDR3 in DNA: TGCGCCAGCACCCCTACACCGGGCTCCTACGAGCAGTACTTC. Using reference TRBV5-1 and TRBJ2-7 for the parts outside the CDR3, the full variable domain is KAGVTQTPRYLIKTRGQQVTLSCSPISGHRSVSWYQQTPGQGLQFLFEYFSETQRNKGNFPGRFSGRQFSNSRSEMNVSTLELGDSALYLCASTPTPGSYEQYFGPGTRLTVT.

The V call is TRBV5-5, the J call TRBJ2-7; D call uncertain. The V and J ends lost 5 bases and 3 bases respectively, with 6 bases between them. The CDR3 runs to 11 residues. The germline V gene has CDR1 SGHKS and CDR2 YYEKEE (reference sequence). DNA of the CDR3: TGTGCCAGCAGACAGAACTACGAGCAGTACTTC. Translating gives CASRQNYEQYF.

The rearrangement uses TRBV6-4 and TRBJ2-7; 9 nucleotides line up with TRBD1. The CDR3 contains 16 residues. Germline trimming cut 7 bases from V and 2 bases from J; bases unmatched to any gene: 12. Germline V CDR1 and CDR2: MRHNA, SNTAGT. CDR3 loop: CASTVNRDRVAYEQYV. As DNA, the CDR3 is TGTGCCAGCACCGTAAACCGGGACAGGGTGGCCTACGAGCAGTACGTC.

This clone was seen a few times. This chain links TRBV5-1 with TRBJ2-2, with 10 nucleotides matching TRBD2. Germline V lookup: CDR1 SGHRS, CDR2 YFSETQ. The V segment lost 4 bases and the J segment 4 bases; nucleotides outside the gene matches: 7. This CDR3 contains 16 residues. The CDR3 here is CASSDLAGDATGELFF. The CDR3 DNA reads as TGCGCCAGCAGCGATCTAGCGGGAGATGCCACCGGGGAGCTGTTTTTT.

The chain couples TRBV18 to TRBJ2-3, with 15 bases fitting TRBD2. V trimming: 2 bases; J trimming: 5 bases; junction bases outside the gene matches: 8. CDR1 and CDR2 from the germline V gene are KGHSH and LQKENI. The CDR3 loop spans 18 amino acids. The CDR3 sequence is CASSPGLAGGTSRDTQYF. For the CDR3, the DNA is TGTGCCAGCTCACCAGGACTAGCGGGAGGGACCTCGAGAGATACGCAGTATTTT.

J is TRBJ2-2 and V is TRBV4-1; 7 positions agree with TRBD1. From germline, CDR1 is MGHRA and CDR2 YSYEKL. J was trimmed by 6 bases and V by 4 bases; bases with no gene match: 5. The length of the CDR3 is 14 residues. The CDR3 DNA reads as TGCGCCAGCAGCCGACAGGGTTCGGCCGGGGAGCTGTTTTTT. This encodes CASSRQGSAGELFF.

This rearrangement joins TRBV7-2 to TRBJ2-1; weak D call: TRBD2 (6 bases). Germline CDR1 is SGHTA and CDR2 is FQGNSA. The CDR3 runs to 15 residues. Trimming left V 6 bases short and J 5 bases short, with 17 bases between. In nucleotides, the CDR3 is TGTGCCAGCAGGTTACCCGGGGGACGGAACAATGAGCAGTTCTTC. Its translation is CASRLPGGRNNEQFF.